A single sample gave rise to the 26 T cell receptor beta chains below, sequenced in a study of blood T cell repertoires in COVID-19. This table comes from immunoSEQ multiplex PCR, and its TCRdb copy is limited to in-frame clones, with some not included. The sample consists of 250,000 or so clones, 70% to 90% of them appearing once. The sample consisted of peripheral blood. The receptors here all came from a woman aged 30 to 39 with COVID-19, enrolled during active disease.

In the case of this clone: Other DNA sequences within the sample encode an identical CDR3. V usage is TRBV5-1 and J usage is TRBJ2-3; 9 bases line up with TRBD2. The CDR3 sequence is 13 residues long. J lost 0 bases, V lost 7 bases, and 0 bases had no gene match. Germline assignment: CDR1 SGHRS and CDR2 YFSETQ. CDR3 nucleotide sequence: TGCGCCAGCGGACTAGCGAGCACAGATACGCAGTATTTT. Residues: CASGLASTDTQYF.

This chain links TRBV5-6 with TRBJ1-5; D is perhaps TRBD1 (6 bases). The CDR3 length is 15 residues. Trimming removed 3 bases from V and 4 bases from J, with 14 bases in between. Per the germline V gene, CDR1 is SGHDT and CDR2 is YYEEEE. CDR3 in amino acids: CASSYATGLNQPQHF. CDR3 bases: TGTGCCAGCAGCTACGCGACAGGCCTAAATCAGCCCCAGCATTTT.

This clone was observed a few times. The chain has TRBV5-1 and TRBJ2-1; 9 nucleotides align to TRBD2. The V gene's germline CDR1 is SGHRS and CDR2 YFSETQ. The length of the CDR3 is 16 residues. With V trimmed by 1 base and J by 7 bases, 9 bases remained unmatched. The CDR3: CASSLRGGRGWNEQFF. As DNA, the CDR3 is TGCGCCAGCAGCTTGAGGGGCGGGAGGGGTTGGAATGAGCAGTTCTTC. The whole variable domain, remainder taken from reference TRBV5-1 and TRBJ2-1, is KAGVTQTPRYLIKTRGQQVTLSCSPISGHRSVSWYQQTPGQGLQFLFEYFSETQRNKGNFPGRFSGRQFSNSRSEMNVSTLELGDSALYLCASSLRGGRGWNEQFFGPGTRLTVL.

The V and J genes are TRBV10-1 and TRBJ2-5, with 10 bases identical to TRBD2. The length of the CDR3 is 15 residues. V lost 4 bases and J lost 1; bases outside the gene matches: 3. The germline gives CDR1 WNHNN, CDR2 SYGVQD (reference sequence). DNA for the CDR3: TGCGCCAGCAGTGTAGCGGGGGGCCTCCAAGAGACCCAGTACTTC. Translating gives CASSVAGGLQETQYF.

J is TRBJ1-2 and V is TRBV7-2; no clear D. Germline loops: CDR1 SGHTA, CDR2 FQGNSA. This CDR3 comprises 13 residues. Trimming shortened V by 5 bases and J by 3 bases, and 10 bases separated the two germline ends. The CDR3 DNA sequence: TGTGCCAGCAGCGAAGACAAAGACTATGGCTACACCTTC. It specifies CASSEDKDYGYTF.

The chain carries TRBV30 and TRBJ2-6, with D possibly TRBD1 on 6 matching bases. CDR1 and CDR2 from the germline V gene are GTSNPN and SVGIG (reference sequence). Trimming took 1 base from V and 0 from J, leaving 19 bases between them. The CDR3 is 19 amino acids. CDR3 nucleotides: TGTGCCTGGAGTGACGGTGGTGACAGGCCACACTCTGGGGCCAACGTCCTGACTTTC. Its protein is CAWSDGGDRPHSGANVLTF. The whole variable domain, filled in from reference TRBV30 and TRBJ2-6, reads SQTIHQWPATLVQPVGSPLSLECTVEGTSNPNLYWYRQAAGRGLQLLFYSVGIGQISSEVPQNLSASRPQDRQFILSSKKLLLSDSGFYLCAWSDGGDRPHSGANVLTFGAGSRLTVL.

The J gene is TRBJ1-4, the V gene TRBV11-2, with unresolved D. CDR1 and CDR2 from the germline V gene are SGHAT and FQNNGV. Between the trimmed V and J ends, which lost 8 bases and 7 bases, there was a span of 11 bases. The CDR3 spans 12 residues. Written as DNA, the CDR3 is TGTGCCAGCTGGCTGGGCCCTGAAAAACTGTTTTTT. It specifies CASWLGPEKLFF.

Here the CDR3 reads CASSKEILAGDCFTDTQYF. CDR3 nucleotide sequence: TGTGCCAGCAGCAAAGAAATACTAGCGGGAGACTGTTTCACAGATACGCAGTATTTT. The V call is TRBV21-1, the J call TRBJ2-3; TRBD2 is the table's D call, not checked against the DNA. TRBV21-1 is flagged as a pseudogene. This CDR3 contains 19 residues.

CDR3 protein: CASSRDRGYGYTF. The DNA for the CDR3 is TGTGCCAGCAGCCGGGACAGGGGCTATGGCTACACCTTC. The genes are TRBV9 and TRBJ1-2, with 10 bases matching TRBD1. CDR3 length: 13 amino acids. CDR1 SGDLS and CDR2 YYNGEE come from the germline V gene. With V trimmed by 4 bases and J by 4 bases, 1 base remained unmatched.

The chain is built from TRBV6-1 and TRBJ2-1, with TRBD2 matching 11 bases. There are 15 residues in the CDR3. Trimming took 3 bases from V and 9 from J; bases not matched to a gene: 7. CDR1 is MNHNS and CDR2 is SASEGT in the germline V gene. The chain's CDR3 is CASSERSGGAGEQFF. DNA for the CDR3: TGTGCCAGCAGTGAGCGTAGCGGGGGGGCTGGTGAGCAGTTCTTC.

V is TRBV19 and J is TRBJ1-1, with 11 bases that match TRBD1. The CDR3 sequence is 17 residues long. Looked up from germline, CDR1 is LNHDA and CDR2 is SQIVND (reference sequence). Germline trimming cut 6 bases from V and 0 bases from J; bases unmatched to any gene: 9. In nucleotides, the CDR3 is TGTGCCAGTAGGCTCGGACAGGGGGCGGGAGTGAACACTGAAGCTTTCTTT. It specifies CASRLGQGAGVNTEAFF.

In its sample, this clone was seen a few times. This rearrangement joins TRBV3-1 (or the pseudogene TRBV3-2) to TRBJ1-5; TRBD1 is a possible D gene (5 bases). The germline CDR1 and CDR2 sequences are LGHDT and YNNKEL (reference sequence). V was trimmed by 1 base and J by 7 bases, leaving 11 bases between them. There are 14 residues in the CDR3. CDR3 region: CASSQGRVVQPQHF. The CDR3 DNA reads as TGTGCCAGCAGCCAAGGCAGGGTTGTGCAGCCCCAGCATTTT.

This chain connects TRBV10-1 to TRBJ2-1; 8 bases map to TRBD2. Germline CDR1 WNHNN, CDR2 SYGVQD (reference sequence). The V gene end was trimmed by 2 bases and the J gene end by 5 bases; junction bases not matched to a gene: 5. CDR3 size: 15 residues. The CDR3 bases are TGCGCCAGCAGTGAGGTCCGGGGGGGAAACAATGAGCAGTTCTTC. The encoded protein is CASSEVRGGNNEQFF.

The V and J genes are TRBV5-1 and TRBJ1-4; TRBD1 matches 7 bases. CDR1 is SGHRS and CDR2 is YFSETQ in the germline V gene. With 0 bases clipped from V and 4 bases from J, the junction kept 3 bases outside the gene matches. This CDR3 has 15 amino acids. This chain's CDR3 is CASSLGQGNNEKLFF. CDR3 in DNA: TGCGCCAGCAGCTTGGGACAGGGAAATAATGAAAAACTGTTTTTT.

This rearrangement joins TRBV3-1 (or the pseudogene TRBV3-2) to TRBJ1-2; TRBD1 matches 7 bases. The CDR3 contains 14 residues. Germline loops: CDR1 LGHDT, CDR2 YNNKEL (reference sequence). The V and J ends lost 4 bases and 4 bases, in that order; junction bases with no gene match: 6. The CDR3 protein is CASSPGQVIYGYTF. As DNA, the CDR3 is TGTGCCAGCAGCCCCGGACAGGTTATCTATGGCTACACCTTC.

The chain employs TRBV11-3 and TRBJ2-5, with TRBD1 identical over 7 bases. Germline values: CDR1 SGHNT, CDR2 YENEEA. The CDR3 runs to 14 residues. The J segment lost 1 base and the V segment lost 5 bases, leaving 4 bases of the junction unmatched. The CDR3 DNA is TGTGCCAGCAGCCCAGACAGGGTCCAAGAGACCCAGTACTTC. Translated: CASSPDRVQETQYF.

The rearrangement links TRBV5-1 to TRBJ2-1, with 11 bases fitting TRBD2. Germline V CDR1 and CDR2: SGHRS, YFSETQ. This CDR3 has 15 residues. Trimming removed 4 bases from V and 2 bases from J; junction bases left unmatched: 2. The CDR3: CASSVAGGPYNEQFF. The DNA of the CDR3 is TGCGCCAGCAGCGTAGCGGGGGGGCCCTACAATGAGCAGTTCTTC.

This sequence joins TRBV27 and TRBJ2-3; possible D gene TRBD2, 6 bases. Germline V lookup: CDR1 MNHEY, CDR2 SMNVEV (reference sequence). Trimming removed 10 bases at V and 4 bases at J, with 21 bases between. The CDR3 has 15 residues. The CDR3 nucleotides are TGTGCCATAAGCAGTGGGGGGAGGCTGGCAGATACGCAGTATTTT. Its translation is CAISSGGRLADTQYF.

The chain uses TRBV2 and TRBJ2-1; TRBD2 agrees at 11 bases. This CDR3 is 15 amino acids long. The germline V gene encodes CDR1 SNHLY and CDR2 FYNNEI. The V gene end was trimmed by 7 bases and the J gene end by 5 bases; junction bases not matched to a gene: 7. The CDR3 DNA sequence: TGTGCCAGCAAGCAACTAGCGGGGGAGAACAATGAGCAGTTCTTC. As protein: CASKQLAGENNEQFF.

V and J are TRBV7-9 and TRBJ2-3; TRBD2 agrees at 7 bases. Trimming cost V 7 bases and J 2 bases; bases outside gene matches: 6. The CDR3 contains 14 residues. Germline V gene lookup returns CDR1 SEHNR and CDR2 FQNEAQ (reference sequence). The CDR3 protein is CASTWGGNTDTQYF. CDR3 nucleotide sequence: TGTGCCAGCACCTGGGGGGGGAACACAGATACGCAGTATTTT.

The chain carries TRBV19 and TRBJ2-1, with 11 bases aligning to TRBD1. Germline-derived CDR1 and CDR2 are LNHDA and SQIVND (reference sequence). Trimming took 0 bases from V and 4 from J; bases not matched to a gene: 8. This CDR3 region has 18 residues. Here the CDR3 DNA reads TGTGCCAGTAGTATAGATGGGTTTGGGACAGGGGGATACAATGAGCAGTTCTTC. Protein sequence: CASSIDGFGTGGYNEQFF.

A single count supports this clone. V and J are TRBV6-5 and TRBJ2-1, with D uncertain. V lost 6 bases and J 4 bases, leaving 7 bases between the germline ends. Per germline, CDR1 MNHEY and CDR2 SVGAGI. This CDR3 has 12 residues. CDR3 in DNA: TGTGCCAGCAGCCGTATATACAATGAGCAGTTCTTC. Its translation: CASSRIYNEQFF.

This clone came up once. The CDR3 DNA reads as TGTGCCAGCACAGGGGGTAGGACAGATACGCAGTATTTT. Translated, it gives CASTGGRTDTQYF. This rearrangement joins TRBV2 to TRBJ2-3; 7 nucleotides align to TRBD1. The CDR3 is 13 amino acids. The germline CDR1 and CDR2 sequences are SNHLY and FYNNEI. V lost 7 bases to trimming and J lost 3 bases; unmatched junction nucleotides: 4. Full variable domain (outside the CDR3, taken from reference TRBV2 and TRBJ2-3): EPEVTQTPSHQVTQMGQEVILRCVPISNHLYFYWYRQILGQKVEFLVSFYNNEISEKSEIFDDQFSVERPDGSNFTLKIRSTKLEDSAMYFCASTGGRTDTQYFGPGTRLTVL.

The V gene is TRBV6-6, the J gene TRBJ2-7, with D tentatively TRBD1 (6 bases). The germline V gene has CDR1 MNHNY and CDR2 SVGAGI (reference sequence). V lost 5 bases to trimming and J lost 1 base, with 27 bases between them. This CDR3 region has 19 residues. CDR3 loop: CASSPPNATGQSVSYEQYV. CDR3 bases: TGTGCCAGCAGTCCCCCAAATGCAACCGGACAGTCAGTTTCCTACGAGCAGTACGTC.

DNA of the CDR3: TGCGCCAGCAGCCAATTGACAGTGAGCGGGGATCCCCTCCACTTT. It encodes CASSQLTVSGDPLHF. The chain is built from TRBV4-1 and TRBJ1-6; D is perhaps TRBD1 (5 bases). Germline values: CDR1 MGHRA, CDR2 YSYEKL. CDR3 length: 15 amino acids. The V end was cut by 2 bases, the J end by 13 bases, with 18 bases between.

The CDR3 sequence: CASSHPGQMDSNQPQHF. The CDR3 region has the DNA TGCGCCAGCAGTCACCCGGGACAGATGGATAGCAATCAGCCCCAGCATTTT. The chain combines TRBV23-1 with TRBJ1-5; 7 bases are a match to TRBD1. TRBV23-1 falls under the ORF class, with uncertain function. The V and J ends lost 3 bases and 0 bases, in that order; junction bases with no gene match: 8. CDR3 length equals 17 residues.